Listed below are T cell receptor beta chains from one sample, sequenced in a study of T cells in Graves' hyperthyroidism and ophthalmopathy. TCRdb reanalysed the multiplex PCR reads using MiXCR and keeps one entry per CDR3 protein. The sample includes more than 500,000 distinct CDR3 sequences, more than 15% seen only once; the top ten take 29%. The sequenced sample was blood. The receptors were sampled from a woman aged 30 to 39 with Graves' ophthalmopathy. CDR3s include the opening cysteine and the closing phenylalanine or tryptophan. A D gene is named only where the DNA matches it firmly. Size tells how often a clone was seen (once, few, many) or the class of an expanded clone, and some rows leave it out.

size: NA; V: TRBV27; D: NA; J: TRBJ2-7; DNA: TGTGCCAGCCTCAGTAGGGACGCCGGGTCAGGCTCCTACGAGCAGTACTTC; CDR3: CASLSRDAGSGSYEQYF
size: NA; V: TRBV27; D: NA; J: TRBJ1-5; DNA: TGTGCCAGCAGACAAGATACAAATCAGCCCCAGCATTTT; CDR3: CASRQDTNQPQHF
size: NA; V: TRBV7-9; D: NA; J: TRBJ2-7; DNA: TGTGCCAGCAGCTTAGGAATTGACGAGCAGTACTTC; CDR3: CASSLGIDEQYF
size: few; V: TRBV10-3; D: NA; J: TRBJ2-7; DNA: TGTGCCATCAAACGGGGAAGGGGCTACGAGCAGTACTTC; CDR3: CAIKRGRGYEQYF
size: NA; V: TRBV9; D: NA; J: TRBJ2-2; DNA: TGTGCCAGCAGCGTAGTTTCAGGGGGGACCGGGGAGCTGTTTTTT; CDR3: CASSVVSGGTGELFF
size: many; V: TRBV20-1; D: NA; J: TRBJ2-1; DNA: TGCAGTGCGACTGAGGGCTCCTACAATGAGCAGTTCTTC; CDR3: CSATEGSYNEQFF
size: many; V: TRBV11-3; D: NA; J: TRBJ2-3; DNA: TGTGCCAGCAGCTCCCCACTAGTAGATACGCAGTATTTT; CDR3: CASSSPLVDTQYF
size: many; V: TRBV6-6; D: NA; J: TRBJ2-3; DNA: TGTGCCAGCAGTTACATGGCCCGGGAAGATACGCAGTATTTT; CDR3: CASSYMAREDTQYF
size: many; V: TRBV7-2; D: NA; J: TRBJ2-1; DNA: TGTGCCAGCAGCTTAGGGTTCTACAATGAGCAGTTCTTC; CDR3: CASSLGFYNEQFF
size: many; V: TRBV3-1; D: NA; J: TRBJ1-1; DNA: TGTGCCAGCAGCTTTGATTTGAACACTGAAGCTTTCTTT; CDR3: CASSFDLNTEAFF
size: NA; V: TRBV5-1; D: NA; J: TRBJ2-2; DNA: TGCGCCAGCAGCTTGGAACAGGTGAACACCGGGGAGCTGTTTTTT; CDR3: CASSLEQVNTGELFF
size: few; V: TRBV20-1; D: TRBD2; J: TRBJ2-3; DNA: TGCAGTGCCCAACCTCCGACCGGGACTAGCAGGTCAGATACGCAGTATTTT; CDR3: CSAQPPTGTSRSDTQYF
size: NA; V: TRBV7-9; D: TRBD2; J: TRBJ2-2; DNA: TGTGCCAGCATCGAAGCGGGGGTTACCGGGGAGCTGTTTTTT; CDR3: CASIEAGVTGELFF
size: NA; V: TRBV7-2; D: NA; J: TRBJ1-5; DNA: TGTGCCAGCAGTTGGTTGGCCCCGGGTCAGCCCCAGCATTTT; CDR3: CASSWLAPGQPQHF
size: NA; V: TRBV20-1; D: TRBD1; J: TRBJ2-3; DNA: TGCAGTGCTAGAGAGAGTGGGACAGGATTTTATACGCAGTATTTT; CDR3: CSARESGTGFYTQYF
size: few; V: TRBV24-1; D: NA; J: TRBJ1-5; DNA: TGTGCCACCAGTGATACCCGGGACAGCAATCAGCCCCAGCATTTT; CDR3: CATSDTRDSNQPQHF
size: many; V: TRBV20-1; D: NA; J: TRBJ1-5; DNA: TGCAGTGCTGTGGCAGGGAATAGCAATCAGCCCCAGCATTTT; CDR3: CSAVAGNSNQPQHF
size: NA; V: TRBV29-1; D: TRBD2; J: TRBJ2-2; DNA: TGCAGCGTGAAGGGACTAGCGAACACCGGGGAGCTGTTTTTT; CDR3: CSVKGLANTGELFF
size: many; V: TRBV5-5; D: NA; J: TRBJ1-1; DNA: TGTGCCAGCAGCTTGGGGACCCAAGAAGGTGAAGCTTTCTTT; CDR3: CASSLGTQEGEAFF
size: many; V: TRBV28; D: NA; J: TRBJ2-3; DNA: TGTGCCAGCGGTTCGGGAGTCGGAGATACGCAGTATTTT; CDR3: CASGSGVGDTQYF
size: NA; V: TRBV7-9; D: NA; J: TRBJ2-5; DNA: TGTGCCAGCAGCTTATGGGGCAGGAGCCAAGAGACCCAGTACTTC; CDR3: CASSLWGRSQETQYF
size: many; V: TRBV7-8; D: TRBD2; J: TRBJ2-1; DNA: TGTGCCAGCAGCCCCTCGAGCGGGGGTGAGCAGTTCTTC; CDR3: CASSPSSGGEQFF
size: many; V: TRBV5-1; D: NA; J: TRBJ2-7; DNA: TGCGCCAGCAGCTTGGAACAGGGAAAGGACGAGCAGTACTTC; CDR3: CASSLEQGKDEQYF
size: few; V: TRBV20-1; D: TRBD2; J: TRBJ2-7; DNA: TGCAGTGCTAGAGATCCAAAGCGGGATATCGACGAGCAGTACTTC; CDR3: CSARDPKRDIDEQYF
size: NA; V: TRBV20-1; D: NA; J: TRBJ2-3; DNA: TGCAGTGCTACCTCCGGGACAATCGGCGGACTCGGCGATACCATACCTAGCACAGATACGCAGTATTTT; CDR3: CSATSGTIGGLGDTIPSTDTQYF
size: many; V: TRBV20-1; D: TRBD2; J: TRBJ2-2; DNA: TGCAGTGCTAGCCCCTCGCGACTAGCGGGAAAATCGAACACCGGGGAGCTGTTTTTT; CDR3: CSASPSRLAGKSNTGELFF
size: many; V: TRBV9; D: TRBD2; J: TRBJ2-1; DNA: TGTGCCAGCAGCGTAGATGTAGCGGGAGCCGGTGAGCAGTTCTTC; CDR3: CASSVDVAGAGEQFF
size: NA; V: TRBV28; D: TRBD2; J: TRBJ2-5; DNA: TGTGCCAGCAGGGACCCCCAAAGGGAGGGTCAAGAGACCCAGTACTTC; CDR3: CASRDPQREGQETQYF
size: many; V: TRBV7-9; D: TRBD1; J: TRBJ2-5; DNA: TGTGCCAGCAGCCCTGGACAGGGGGTAACGGAGACCCAGTACTTC; CDR3: CASSPGQGVTETQYF
size: many; V: TRBV18; D: NA; J: TRBJ2-2; DNA: TGTGCCAGCTCACCATCAAGCACCGGGGAGCTGTTTTTT; CDR3: CASSPSSTGELFF
size: NA; V: TRBV5-1; D: TRBD1; J: TRBJ1-1; DNA: TGCGCCAGCAGCGCCATTCAGGGGGACACTGAAGCTTTCTTT; CDR3: CASSAIQGDTEAFF
size: many; V: TRBV3-1; D: TRBD2; J: TRBJ2-3; DNA: TGTGCCAGCAGCCAAGAGATGCCAGGGAGGGCAGATACGCAGTATTTT; CDR3: CASSQEMPGRADTQYF
size: many; V: TRBV18; D: NA; J: TRBJ1-1; DNA: TGTGCCAGCTCACTAACAGGGTTTGAAGCTTTCTTT; CDR3: CASSLTGFEAFF
size: few; V: TRBV7-2; D: NA; J: TRBJ1-5; DNA: TGTGCGAGCAGTCGAACAGGGAAGGGGCCCCAGCATTTT; CDR3: CASSRTGKGPQHF
size: many; V: TRBV20-1; D: TRBD2; J: TRBJ2-7; DNA: TGCAGTGCTAGGACGGGACTAGCGGCTGGCCTCGGCGAGCAGTACTTC; CDR3: CSARTGLAAGLGEQYF
size: NA; V: TRBV7-2; D: NA; J: TRBJ2-5; DNA: TGTGCCAGCAGGCGGGCCACAGGTACAGAGACCCAGTACTTC; CDR3: CASRRATGTETQYF
size: NA; V: TRBV5-4; D: TRBD2; J: TRBJ2-2; DNA: TGTGCCAGCAGCCCGGGGGGTACCGCGAACACCGGGGAGCTGTTTTTT; CDR3: CASSPGGTANTGELFF
size: NA; V: TRBV7-2; D: NA; J: TRBJ2-7; DNA: NA; CDR3: CASSFYICSARGETSYEQYF
size: few; V: TRBV7-9; D: TRBD2; J: TRBJ2-1; DNA: TGTGCCAGCAGCAACCCCGGGACTAGCGGGAGCTCCTACAATGAGCAGTTCTTC; CDR3: CASSNPGTSGSSYNEQFF
size: many; V: TRBV2; D: NA; J: TRBJ1-2; DNA: TGTGCCAGCAGTGCCTCCGGAAGGATTAGGTCTGGCTACACCTTC; CDR3: CASSASGRIRSGYTF
size: many; V: TRBV12-3/TRBV12-4; D: TRBD2; J: TRBJ2-7; DNA: TGTGCCAGCAGTTTAGAGATTAGCGGGAGCCTTTACGAGCAGTACTTC; CDR3: CASSLEISGSLYEQYF
size: many; V: TRBV29-1; D: NA; J: TRBJ2-1; DNA: TGCAGCGTTGAATGGGGTATGGATGAGCAGTTCTTC; CDR3: CSVEWGMDEQFF
size: many; V: TRBV6-5; D: TRBD1; J: TRBJ1-1; DNA: TGTGCCAGCAGTTACTCAATACAGGGGCGGAACACTGAAGCTTTCTTT; CDR3: CASSYSIQGRNTEAFF
size: NA; V: TRBV20-1; D: TRBD2; J: TRBJ2-5; DNA: TGCAGTGCTAGAGATCCGGGACTAGGGGTCGAGACCCAGTACTTC; CDR3: CSARDPGLGVETQYF